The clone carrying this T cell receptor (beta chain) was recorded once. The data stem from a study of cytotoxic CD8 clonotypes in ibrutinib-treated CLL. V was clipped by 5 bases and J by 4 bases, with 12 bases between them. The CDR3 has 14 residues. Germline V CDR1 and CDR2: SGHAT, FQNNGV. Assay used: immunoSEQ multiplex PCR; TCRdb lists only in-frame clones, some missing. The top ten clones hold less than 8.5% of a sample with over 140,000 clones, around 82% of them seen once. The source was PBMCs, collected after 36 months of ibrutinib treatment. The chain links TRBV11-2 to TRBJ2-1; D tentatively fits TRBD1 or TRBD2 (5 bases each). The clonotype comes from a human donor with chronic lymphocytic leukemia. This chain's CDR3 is CASSEGTRYNEQFF. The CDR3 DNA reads TGTGCCAGCAGCGAAGGGACGCGATACAATGAGCAGTTCTTC.